The 19 T cell receptor beta chains presented below share a single source sample, sequenced in a study of shared clonotypes between healthy human individuals. The table came from immunoSEQ multiplex PCR; TCRdb's copy has only in-frame clones and leaves some out. There are about a million clones in the sample; 77% occur only once, and approximately 0.95% lies in the top ten. Sequenced: memory CD4+ T cells from PBMCs. The subset here: CD45RA-negative fraction. These receptors came from a man between 18 and 29 years old in good health. Some clones in this sample may be carry-over from other donors' samples.

This clone was found once. The chain links TRBV2 to TRBJ2-1; TRBD2 might be the D (5 bases). Germline V gene lookup returns CDR1 SNHLY and CDR2 FYNNEI. This CDR3 contains 15 residues. The V end was cut by 9 bases, the J end by 0 bases, with 15 bases between. The DNA of the CDR3 is TGTGCCAGTACCTTAGTGGGAGACTCCTACAATGAGCAGTTCTTC. This encodes CASTLVGDSYNEQFF.

This clone was counted between two and nine times. V is TRBV7-2 and J is TRBJ2-5; TRBD2 matches at 13 bases. V shed 5 bases, J shed 11 bases, and the junction held 11 bases outside the gene matches. The CDR3 extends over 15 amino acids. In germline, CDR1 is SGHTA, CDR2 FQGNSA. Here the CDR3 reads CASSSQWTSGRGQYF. CDR3 sequence (DNA): TGTGCCAGCAGCAGCCAGTGGACTAGCGGGAGAGGGCAGTACTTC.

The genes are TRBV9 and TRBJ1-4; D not certain. Germline values: CDR1 SGDLS, CDR2 YYNGEE. This CDR3 is 16 amino acids long. V was shortened by 0 bases and J by 5 bases, with 14 bases between the two germline ends. The CDR3 is CASSVAPGQPNEKLFF. The CDR3 DNA reads TGTGCCAGCAGCGTAGCTCCCGGCCAGCCAAATGAAAAACTGTTTTTT. The full variable domain, in which reference TRBV9 and TRBJ1-4 provide the parts outside the CDR3, is DSGVTQTPKHLITATGQRVTLRCSPRSGDLSVYWYQQSLDQGLQFLIQYYNGEERAKGNILERFSAQQFPDLHSELNLSSLELGDSALYFCASSVAPGQPNEKLFFGSGTQLSVL.

This chain connects TRBV6-1 to TRBJ2-3; 9 nucleotides align to TRBD2. This CDR3 has 15 amino acids. Unmatched junction bases numbered 3, after V lost 5 bases and J lost 0 bases. From germline, CDR1 is MNHNS and CDR2 SASEGT. Here the CDR3 reads CASSFTSGSTDTQYF. For the CDR3, the DNA is TGTGCCAGCAGTTTCACTAGCGGGAGCACAGATACGCAGTATTTT.

The V gene is TRBV6-5, the J gene TRBJ2-5; perhaps TRBD1 as D (5 bases). The CDR3 extends over 15 amino acids. The V end lost 0 bases, the J end lost 4 bases, and 12 bases lay between the germline ends. Germline CDR1 MNHEY, CDR2 SVGAGI. For the CDR3, the DNA is TGTGCCAGCAGTTACTCGGGGCTAACCACAGAGACCCAGTACTTC. It yields the protein CASSYSGLTTETQYF.

V gene TRBV5-1 combines with J gene TRBJ2-7; the D gene is possibly TRBD2 (5 bases). The V end lost 4 bases, the J end lost 4 bases, and 21 bases lay between the germline ends. Germline-derived CDR1 and CDR2 are SGHRS and YFSETQ. The CDR3 covers 16 residues. The CDR3 DNA reads TGCGCCAGCAGCGAGGGATCTAGCTGGAGAAGGTACGAGCAGTACTTC. It codes for CASSEGSSWRRYEQYF.

This clone appeared a single time. The rearrangement links TRBV10-3 to TRBJ1-1; 7 nucleotides match TRBD1. The CDR3 is 14 amino acids. V was pared by 5 bases and J by 3 bases, with 6 bases of the junction left unmatched. Looked up from germline, CDR1 is ENHRY and CDR2 is SYGVKD. In DNA form, the CDR3 reads TGTGCCATCAGTTTTGACAGGGTAGACACTGAAGCTTTCTTT. Residues: CAISFDRVDTEAFF.

There are a few counts of this clone. The chain couples TRBV19 to TRBJ1-2, with D unresolved. Trimming removed 2 bases from V and 2 bases from J, with 6 bases in between. The V gene's germline CDR1 is LNHDA and CDR2 SQIVND (reference sequence). The CDR3 loop spans 13 amino acids. The CDR3 protein is CASSIRRNYGYTF. CDR3 DNA: TGTGCCAGTAGTATACGGCGGAACTATGGCTACACCTTC.

J is TRBJ1-2 and V is TRBV28; 8 bases line up with TRBD1. The junction had 7 bases not matched to a gene; V was cut back by 4 bases and J by 0 bases. Germline CDR1 MDHEN, CDR2 SYDVKM. There are 16 residues in the CDR3. The CDR3 nucleotides are TGTGCCAGCAGTTCCCTGGGACAGGAAGCTAACTATGGCTACACCTTC. Its translation is CASSSLGQEANYGYTF.

On this clone itself: The same CDR3 can be traced to other DNA sequences in this sample. The rearrangement joins TRBV5-1 to TRBJ1-1; tentatively, D is TRBD1 (5 bases). Trimming took off 2 bases at V and 1 base at J, with 6 bases between the two ends. The CDR3 consists of 13 residues. Germline V gene data show CDR1 as SGHRS and CDR2 as YFSETQ. The CDR3 coding sequence is TGCGCCAGCAGCTTTCAGGGGAACACTGAAGCTTTCTTT. This translates into CASSFQGNTEAFF.

This chain joins TRBV29-1 and TRBJ2-3, with 9 bases lining up with TRBD2. V lost 0 bases, J lost 1 base, and 8 bases stayed unmatched. The CDR3 consists of 17 residues. Germline CDR1 SQVTM, CDR2 ANQGSEA. Written as DNA, the CDR3 is TGCAGCGTTGAAGATGCGGCTAGCGGGGACCGCACAGATACGCAGTATTTT. Translating it yields CSVEDAASGDRTDTQYF.

This clone was found a few times. The V gene is TRBV5-1, the J gene TRBJ2-3; 9 bases agree with TRBD1. The CDR3 has 15 residues. Losses at the gene ends were 4 bases for V and 5 bases for J; bases not matched to a gene: 8. Germline V gives CDR1 SGHRS, CDR2 YFSETQ. CDR3 sequence (DNA): TGCGCCAGCAGCACACAGGGGGCGACTGGAGATACGCAGTATTTT. It translates to CASSTQGATGDTQYF.

As DNA, the CDR3 is TGTGCCAGTAGTATCTTTACTAGCGCACCCAAAAACATTCAGTACTTC. It yields the protein CASSIFTSAPKNIQYF. The chain couples TRBV19 to TRBJ2-4; 7 bases align to TRBD2. The V gene's germline CDR1 is LNHDA and CDR2 SQIVND (reference sequence). The trim removed 3 bases at V and 2 bases at J, leaving 7 bases unmatched. The CDR3 runs 16 residues.

J is TRBJ2-7 and V is TRBV5-5; D gene ambiguous. The CDR3 has 15 amino acids. Per germline, CDR1 SGHKS and CDR2 YYEKEE (reference sequence). The germline V and J ends were trimmed by 1 base and 0 bases, with 11 bases remaining between them. CDR3 bases: TGTGCCAGCAGCTTGACGGCCACCCGCTCCTACGAGCAGTACTTC. Protein product: CASSLTATRSYEQYF.

The V and J genes are TRBV21-1 and TRBJ2-2. TRBV21-1 is a pseudogene locus. The CDR3 totals 18 residues. This chain's CDR3 is CASEIPGSAHSNTGELFF. CDR3 in DNA: TGTGCCAGCGAGATACCCGGAAGTGCCCATTCGAACACCGGGGAGCTGTTTTTT.

V gene TRBV28 combines with J gene TRBJ1-2; 7 bases are shared with TRBD1. From germline, CDR1 is MDHEN and CDR2 SYDVKM. After removal of 3 bases from V and 7 bases from J, the junction contained 8 bases not matched to a gene. This CDR3 has 14 amino acids. In nucleotides, the CDR3 is TGTGCCAGCAGTTTGACAGGGAAGTCCCTTGGCTACACCTTC. Translation: CASSLTGKSLGYTF.

The rearrangement links TRBV2 to TRBJ1-2; D is ambiguous. V was cut by 1 base and J by 0 bases, with 9 bases left in between. The CDR3 contains 15 residues. The V gene's germline CDR1 is SNHLY and CDR2 FYNNEI. The CDR3 spells CASSEEILTNYGYTF. The CDR3 region has the DNA TGTGCCAGCAGTGAAGAAATTTTGACTAACTATGGCTACACCTTC.

The J gene is TRBJ2-3, the V gene TRBV29-1, with a weak D call TRBD1 (6 bases). Trimming took 8 bases from V and 3 from J, leaving 21 bases between them. The germline CDR1 and CDR2 sequences are SQVTM and ANQGSEA. The CDR3 consists of 15 residues. This CDR3 is CSIAILTGLTDTQYF. CDR3 DNA: TGCAGCATTGCAATATTAACAGGGTTAACAGATACGCAGTATTTT.

The gene calls are TRBV2 and TRBJ1-3; the D is unclear. The CDR3 is 14 amino acids. Germline CDR1 is SNHLY and CDR2 is FYNNEI. Between the trimmed V and J ends, which lost 4 bases and 0 bases, there was a span of 7 bases. The CDR3 nucleotides read TGTGCCAGCAGTGTCTCGTCCTCTGGAAACACCATATATTTT. Protein sequence: CASSVSSSGNTIYF.